Listed below are T cell receptor beta chains from one sample, sequenced in a study of cytomegalovirus exposure and HLA in healthy donors. Method: immunoSEQ multiplex PCR; TCRdb's copy keeps in-frame clones and lacks some. The sample yields under 200,000 clones, around three quarters seen once. The sequenced sample consisted of PBMCs. The receptor set was obtained from a man aged 45 to 65 in good health and CMV-seropositive. CDR3s include the opening cysteine and the closing phenylalanine or tryptophan. The D gene is left open where the match is weak. Clone size is given for some rows only: seen once, a few or many times, or a class if the clone is expanded.

TRBV7-2	NA	NA	TRBJ1-6	TGTGCCAGCAGCCTATTAAGAAACAATTCACCCCTCCACTTT	CASSLLRNNSPLHF
TRBV10-1	NA	TRBD1	TRBJ1-3	TGCGCCAGCAGTGAGGGGCCCTGGGACAGTGGACATGGAAACACCATATATTTT	CASSEGPWDSGHGNTIYF
TRBV14	NA	TRBD1	TRBJ1-2	TGTGCCAGCAGCCAAGGGGACAGAGCTAACTATGGCTACACCTTC	CASSQGDRANYGYTF
TRBV10-3	NA	TRBD1	TRBJ1-1	TGTGCCATCAGTGAAACGTCGACAGGGGGGTATACTGAAGCTTTCTTT	CAISETSTGGYTEAFF
TRBV6-1	NA	TRBD1	TRBJ2-3	TGTGCCAGCAGCGAAACCGACAGGGCCTTTTCCAATACGCAGTATTTT	CASSETDRAFSNTQYF
TRBV29-1	NA	NA	TRBJ2-3	TGCAGCGGGACCGGACTCCTAAGCACAGATACGCAGTATTTT	CSGTGLLSTDTQYF
TRBV19	NA	NA	TRBJ1-2	TGTGCCAGTAGTATAGTAAACAGGAACTATGGCTACACCTTC	CASSIVNRNYGYTF
TRBV28	NA	TRBD2	TRBJ2-2	TGTGCCAGCAGCCTGGGACTAGCCGGGGAGCTGTTTTTT	CASSLGLAGELFF
TRBV6-5	NA	NA	TRBJ1-3	TGTGCCAGCAGTTCTACCATCAGTTCTGGGAGGAACACCATATATTTT	CASSSTISSGRNTIYF
TRBV6-1	NA	NA	TRBJ2-3	TGTGCCAGCAGTGAAACAGGGCCCGGCACAGATACGCAGTATTTT	CASSETGPGTDTQYF
TRBV28	NA	NA	TRBJ2-7	TGTGCCAGCAGTTTTAACAGAGGAGACTACTCCTACGAGCAGTACTTC	CASSFNRGDYSYEQYF
TRBV2	NA	NA	TRBJ1-2	TGTGCCAGCAGTGAAAATTGGGGGCCCAACTATGGCTACACCTTC	CASSENWGPNYGYTF
TRBV20-1	NA	NA	TRBJ1-2	TGCAGTGCAAGCTACCGGGATGCCACCTTC	CSASYRDATF
TRBV5-1	NA	NA	TRBJ2-7	TGCGCCAGCAGCTTGGATCCAGGGATCACCTACGAGCAGTACTTC	CASSLDPGITYEQYF
TRBV7-2	NA	NA	TRBJ1-2	TGTGCCAGCAGCTTAGCGGCGAGTTCCCAGGGCTATGGCTACACCTTC	CASSLAASSQGYGYTF
TRBV2	few	TRBD2	TRBJ2-1	TGTGCCAGCAGTCGCGATAGCGGGGGGGCGAGTGAGCAGTTCTTC	CASSRDSGGASEQFF
TRBV30	NA	NA	TRBJ1-5	TGTGCCTCAGGGAGGGATAGTCAGCCCCAGCATTTT	CASGRDSQPQHF
TRBV29-1	few	NA	TRBJ1-2	TGCAGCGTTGATCGGGGGTGGGGCTACACCTTC	CSVDRGWGYTF